This passage covers 32 T cell receptor beta chains from one sample sequenced in a study of blood T cell repertoires in COVID-19. Clones were read by immunoSEQ multiplex PCR, and TCRdb kept only the in-frame ones, dropping some. The sample shows about 260,000 clones, about 85% of them seen only once. Sequencing was done on a sample of peripheral blood. The receptors originated from a human donor in a cohort sampled during active COVID-19.

The genes are TRBV7-9 and TRBJ2-3, with D tentatively TRBD2 (6 bases). The CDR3 extends over 14 amino acids. The germline gives CDR1 SEHNR, CDR2 FQNEAQ (reference sequence). Trimming pared 7 bases from V and 2 bases from J, leaving 13 bases between. The CDR3 protein is CASIRGGNTDTQYF. CDR3 sequence (DNA): TGTGCCAGCATCCGAGGAGGGAACACAGATACGCAGTATTTT.

The chain has TRBV9 and TRBJ2-2, with 8 bases aligning to TRBD2. J was trimmed by 7 bases and V by 0 bases; bases with no gene match: 8. Germline-derived CDR1 and CDR2 are SGDLS and YYNGEE. The length of the CDR3 is 16 residues. CDR3 DNA: TGTGCCAGCAGCGTAGGTGTCGGGAGGGTAAACGGGGAGCTGTTTTTT. Translated, it gives CASSVGVGRVNGELFF.

The CDR3, as DNA: TGTGCCAGCAGCTTGGCACTAGCGGGAGCATACTACGAGCAGTACTTC. Translation gives CASSLALAGAYYEQYF. The V and J genes are TRBV5-6 and TRBJ2-7, with 11 bases aligning to TRBD2. CDR3 length equals 16 residues. With 0 bases clipped from V and 3 bases from J, the junction kept 5 bases outside the gene matches. The germline V gene encodes CDR1 SGHDT and CDR2 YYEEEE.

In this sample, this clone turned up a few times. The rearrangement uses TRBV25-1 and TRBJ2-7; 7 bases agree with TRBD2. CDR1 and CDR2 (germline): MGHDK, SYGVNS. With 5 bases clipped from V and 0 bases from J, the junction kept 4 bases outside the gene matches. This CDR3 is 14 amino acids long. The CDR3 protein is CASSFLADSYEQYF. As DNA, the CDR3 is TGTGCCAGCAGTTTTCTAGCGGACTCCTACGAGCAGTACTTC.

The chain carries TRBV19 and TRBJ1-5, with D possibly being TRBD1 (6 bases). The CDR3 consists of 15 residues. V lost 6 bases, J lost 1 base, and 13 bases lay in between. CDR1 and CDR2 from the germline V gene are LNHDA and SQIVND (reference sequence). CDR3 nucleotides: TGTGCCAGTAGCTCCGGGACAACGAGCAATCAGCCCCAGCATTTT. This translates into CASSSGTTSNQPQHF.

This clone has more than one count but fewer than ten. The V and J genes are TRBV18 and TRBJ2-7, with D unresolved. The germline gives CDR1 KGHSH, CDR2 LQKENI. V dropped 3 bases and J dropped 0 bases, with 9 bases sitting between them. The CDR3 loop spans 14 amino acids. CDR3 residues: CASSPTPSSYEQYF. The CDR3 DNA reads TGTGCCAGCTCACCGACTCCTAGCTCCTACGAGCAGTACTTC.

Turning to this clone: The same CDR3 arises from other DNA sequences in this sample as well. The chain links TRBV18 to TRBJ2-1; TRBD2 matches 8 bases. The CDR3 covers 15 residues. The ends lost 1 base at V and 4 bases at J; junction bases unmatched: 3. Germline values: CDR1 KGHSH, CDR2 LQKENI. CDR3 loop: CASSPRTSGYNEQFF. CDR3 bases: TGTGCCAGCTCACCACGAACTAGCGGTTACAATGAGCAGTTCTTC.

The chain links TRBV7-8 to TRBJ2-5; 10 bases line up with TRBD2. From germline, CDR1 is SGHVS and CDR2 FQNEAQ. There are 16 residues in the CDR3. Germline trimming cut 4 bases from V and 2 bases from J; bases unmatched to any gene: 7. CDR3 nucleotide sequence: TGTGCCAGCAGCTCCCCGGGACTAGCGTATCAAGAGACCCAGTACTTC. Its translation: CASSSPGLAYQETQYF.

The chain is built from TRBV12-3 or TRBV12-4 and TRBJ1-1, with a tentative D call TRBD1 (6 bases). This CDR3 has 13 amino acids. Between the trimmed V and J ends, which lost 5 bases and 3 bases, there was a span of 10 bases. The CDR3 DNA follows: TGTGCCAGCAGTCCCGGACAGTACACTGAAGCTTTCTTT. Protein: CASSPGQYTEAFF.

The chain joins TRBV19 to TRBJ1-1, with D unclear. Between the trimmed V and J ends, which lost 0 bases and 11 bases, there was a span of 13 bases. The CDR3 covers 13 residues. The germline V gene encodes CDR1 LNHDA and CDR2 SQIVND (reference sequence). The CDR3 sequence: CASSIDRGEEAFF. CDR3 nucleotides: TGTGCCAGTAGTATAGATCGGGGAGAGGAGGCTTTCTTT.

V and J are TRBV5-1 and TRBJ2-3; the match to TRBD1 covers 8 bases. Per germline, CDR1 SGHRS and CDR2 YFSETQ. Trimming at V came to 3 bases and at J to 2 bases, leaving 5 bases not matched to a gene. The CDR3 covers 15 residues. The CDR3 is CASSSGQGFTDTQYF. The CDR3 DNA sequence: TGCGCCAGCAGCTCCGGACAGGGATTCACAGATACGCAGTATTTT.

The chain links TRBV12-3 or TRBV12-4 to TRBJ1-2; D unresolved. The CDR3 runs 12 residues. V was cut by 3 bases and J by 3 bases, with 5 bases left in between. CDR3 DNA: TGTGCCAGCAGTTTGTCAGACTATGGCTACACCTTC. Protein product: CASSLSDYGYTF.

This chain connects TRBV5-4 to TRBJ2-5; no clear D gene. Per germline, CDR1 SGHNT and CDR2 YYREEE (reference sequence). The germline V and J ends were trimmed by 3 bases and 0 bases, with 15 bases remaining between them. The CDR3 has 16 amino acids. DNA for the CDR3: TGTGCCAGCAGCTCCAATGCCTGGCCGTACCAAGAGACCCAGTACTTC. Translated, it gives CASSSNAWPYQETQYF.

This sequence joins TRBV6-5 and TRBJ2-1; TRBD1 is a possible D gene (5 bases). Germline CDR1 MNHEY, CDR2 SVGAGI. V was clipped by 4 bases and J by 14 bases, with 15 bases between them. The CDR3 length is 12 residues. In DNA form, the CDR3 reads TGTGCCAGCAGTTCCCTCAAGGGGATGAAGTTCTTC. It translates to CASSSLKGMKFF.

V gene TRBV3-1 (or the pseudogene TRBV3-2) combines with J gene TRBJ2-5; maybe TRBD2 (5 bases). Germline V gene sequence: CDR1 LGHDT, CDR2 YNNKEL (reference sequence). With 5 bases removed from V and 3 bases from J, the gap between germline ends came to 19 bases. This CDR3 has 16 amino acids. As DNA, the CDR3 is TGTGCCAGCAGCGAGTCCCGTTTGCGGGTGAAAGAGACCCAGTACTTC. Protein sequence: CASSESRLRVKETQYF.

The rearrangement joins TRBV5-5 to TRBJ2-7; 9 positions match TRBD2. Germline V lookup: CDR1 SGHKS, CDR2 YYEKEE (reference sequence). V shed 4 bases and J 3 bases; nucleotides not matched to a gene: 8. This CDR3 is built from 15 residues. DNA for the CDR3: TGTGCCAGCAGCGTACTAGCGGGCGCCCTCTACGAGCAGTACTTC. It yields the protein CASSVLAGALYEQYF.

This clone was counted only a few times. The J gene is TRBJ2-2, the V gene TRBV21-1; no DNA check was done on the table's D call, TRBD1. TRBV21-1 is a listed pseudogene. The CDR3 covers 14 residues. For the CDR3, the DNA is TGTGCCAGTACGGGACAGGTGTCCACCGGGGAGCTGTTTTTT. This encodes CASTGQVSTGELFF.

The V gene is TRBV5-1, the J gene TRBJ1-1; D is undetermined. This CDR3 contains 14 residues. V gave up 0 bases and J gave up 5 bases, with 11 bases separating them. CDR1 is SGHRS and CDR2 is YFSETQ in the germline V gene. The CDR3: CASSLDGVWTEAFF. CDR3 DNA sequence: TGCGCCAGCAGCTTGGACGGGGTCTGGACTGAAGCTTTCTTT.

The genes are TRBV28 and TRBJ1-1; D is unresolved. Germline assignment: CDR1 MDHEN and CDR2 SYDVKM. Trimming shortened V by 5 bases and J by 7 bases, and 14 bases separated the two germline ends. The CDR3 loop spans 13 amino acids. In DNA form, the CDR3 reads TGTGCCAGCAGTGGGCTTCCTGGTGGTGAAGCTTTCTTT. It specifies CASSGLPGGEAFF.

This chain joins TRBV21-1 and TRBJ2-5; the table's D call TRBD2 went unverified against the DNA. TRBV21-1 is an annotated pseudogene. CDR3 length equals 15 residues. This CDR3 reads CASSPGEGCRETQYF. The DNA for the CDR3 is TGTGCCAGCAGCCCGGGGGAAGGGTGTCGGGAGACCCAGTACTTC.

The V gene is TRBV27, the J gene TRBJ2-7, with TRBD1 matching 8 bases. V was clipped by 7 bases and J by 6 bases; unmatched bases: 11. This CDR3 comprises 14 residues. Per the germline V gene, CDR1 is MNHEY and CDR2 is SMNVEV (reference sequence). CDR3 sequence (DNA): TGTGCCAGCAAAAGACAGGGGACACCTGGCGAGCAGTACTTC. This encodes CASKRQGTPGEQYF.

This clone has just a few counts. The gene calls are TRBV24-1 and TRBJ2-1; 9 nucleotides agree with TRBD2. The ends lost 3 bases at V and 10 bases at J; junction bases unmatched: 12. The CDR3 sequence is 16 residues long. The germline V gene has CDR1 KGHDR and CDR2 SFDVKD. CDR3 loop: CATSDTVAGGTREQFF. CDR3 bases: TGTGCCACCAGTGATACGGTGGCGGGAGGGACACGGGAGCAGTTCTTC.

The chain employs TRBV5-1 and TRBJ2-1; 12 nucleotides agree with TRBD2. The germline gives CDR1 SGHRS, CDR2 YFSETQ. The J segment lost 4 bases and the V segment lost 2 bases, leaving 4 bases of the junction unmatched. This CDR3 spans 16 amino acids. The CDR3 protein is CASSLLAGGSYNEQFF. The CDR3 nucleotides are TGCGCCAGCAGCTTACTAGCGGGAGGCTCTTACAATGAGCAGTTCTTC.

The V call is TRBV18, the J call TRBJ2-7; maybe TRBD1 (5 bases). This CDR3 is 16 amino acids long. Per the germline V gene, CDR1 is KGHSH and CDR2 is LQKENI. The V end was cut by 4 bases, the J end by 0 bases, with 16 bases between. CDR3 coding DNA: TGTGCCAGCTCACGTAAAGACAGAGCTTCCTCCTACGAGCAGTACTTC. Residues: CASSRKDRASSYEQYF.

This chain links TRBV6-6 with TRBJ1-5; 12 bases fit TRBD1. This CDR3 is built from 15 residues. The germline V gene encodes CDR1 MNHNY and CDR2 SVGAGI (reference sequence). V was pared by 6 bases and J by 3 bases, with 3 bases of the junction left unmatched. As DNA, the CDR3 is TGTGCCAGCAGCCTGGGACAGGGGGCCAATCAGCCCCAGCATTTT. Translated, it gives CASSLGQGANQPQHF.

This sequence joins TRBV19 and TRBJ2-7; tentatively, D is TRBD2 (6 bases). V shed 5 bases and J shed 1 base, with 15 bases lying between them. The CDR3 has 15 amino acids. CDR1 LNHDA and CDR2 SQIVND come from the germline V gene (reference sequence). CDR3 region: CASSLDGRGSYEQYF. The CDR3 coding sequence is TGTGCCAGTAGTCTCGACGGGAGAGGATCCTACGAGCAGTACTTC.

The CDR3 here is CASSLVGQGTETQYF. CDR3 in DNA: TGTGCCAGCAGCTTAGTGGGACAGGGTACGGAGACCCAGTACTTC. This chain uses TRBV7-2 with TRBJ2-5, with TRBD1 identical over 9 bases. Germline V gives CDR1 SGHTA, CDR2 FQGNSA. The trim removed 1 base at V and 5 bases at J, leaving 5 bases unmatched. CDR3 length: 15 amino acids.

This sequence joins TRBV19 and TRBJ1-2; 11 bases are shared with TRBD1. J gave up 4 bases and V 7 bases, and 8 bases lay outside the gene matches. The CDR3 consists of 15 residues. Germline V gives CDR1 LNHDA, CDR2 SQIVND (reference sequence). CDR3 DNA sequence: TGTGCCAGTACCCCGGGGACAGGGGGAGTCTATGGCTACACCTTC. Translating gives CASTPGTGGVYGYTF. Filled out from reference TRBV19 and TRBJ1-2, the complete variable domain reads DGGITQSPKYLFRKEGQNVTLSCEQNLNHDAMYWYRQDPGQGLRLIYYSQIVNDFQKGDIAEGYSVSREKKESFPLTVTSAQKNPTAFYLCASTPGTGGVYGYTFGSGTRLTVV.

V and J are TRBV4-3 and TRBJ1-5; D unclear. The CDR3 length is 13 residues. V lost 0 bases to trimming and J lost 9 bases, with 9 bases between them. Germline V lookup: CDR1 LGHNA, CDR2 YSLEER. The CDR3 sequence: CASSQELERPQHF. The CDR3 DNA follows: TGCGCCAGCAGCCAAGAACTGGAGCGGCCCCAGCATTTT.

V usage is TRBV27 and J usage is TRBJ2-1; a weak D match, TRBD2 (6 bases). This CDR3 is built from 14 residues. Germline V gene lookup returns CDR1 MNHEY and CDR2 SMNVEV (reference sequence). V was clipped by 3 bases and J by 4 bases, with 10 bases between them. The CDR3 region is CASSFVGRYNEQFF. CDR3 DNA: TGTGCCAGCAGTTTCGTAGGGAGGTACAATGAGCAGTTCTTC.

This sequence joins TRBV5-6 and TRBJ2-1; D may be TRBD1 (6 bases). V lost 3 bases, J lost 6 bases, and 13 bases lay in between. In germline, CDR1 is SGHDT, CDR2 YYEEEE. CDR3 length: 14 residues. The CDR3 spells CASSSYRDSNEQFF. CDR3 DNA: TGTGCCAGCAGCTCTTACAGGGATTCCAATGAGCAGTTCTTC.

The chain carries TRBV29-1 and TRBJ2-1, with a tentative D call TRBD2 (5 bases). The CDR3 contains 14 residues. With 4 bases removed from V and 3 bases from J, the gap between germline ends came to 13 bases. Germline-derived CDR1 and CDR2 are SQVTM and ANQGSEA. The CDR3 sequence is CSVGFAGSYNEQFF. The CDR3 region has the DNA TGCAGCGTTGGTTTTGCGGGTAGCTACAATGAGCAGTTCTTC.